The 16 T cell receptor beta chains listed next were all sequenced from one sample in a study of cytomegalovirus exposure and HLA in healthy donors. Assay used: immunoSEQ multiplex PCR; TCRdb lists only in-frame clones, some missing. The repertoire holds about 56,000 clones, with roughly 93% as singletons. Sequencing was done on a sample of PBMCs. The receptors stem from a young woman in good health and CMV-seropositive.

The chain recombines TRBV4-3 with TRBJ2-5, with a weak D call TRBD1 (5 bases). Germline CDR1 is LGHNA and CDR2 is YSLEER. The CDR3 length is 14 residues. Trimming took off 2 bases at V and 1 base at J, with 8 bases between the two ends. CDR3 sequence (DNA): TGCGCCAGCAGCCAATTGCAGGGCCAAGAGACCCAGTACTTC. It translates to CASSQLQGQETQYF.

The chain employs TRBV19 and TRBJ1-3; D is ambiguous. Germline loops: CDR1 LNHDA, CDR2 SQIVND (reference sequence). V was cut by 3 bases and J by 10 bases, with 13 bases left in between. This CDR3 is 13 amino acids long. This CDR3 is CASSITGSRTIYF. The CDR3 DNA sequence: TGTGCCAGTAGTATCACCGGGTCAAGGACCATATATTTT. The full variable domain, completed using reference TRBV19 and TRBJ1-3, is DGGITQSPKYLFRKEGQNVTLSCEQNLNHDAMYWYRQDPGQGLRLIYYSQIVNDFQKGDIAEGYSVSREKKESFPLTVTSAQKNPTAFYLCASSITGSRTIYFGEGSWLTVV.

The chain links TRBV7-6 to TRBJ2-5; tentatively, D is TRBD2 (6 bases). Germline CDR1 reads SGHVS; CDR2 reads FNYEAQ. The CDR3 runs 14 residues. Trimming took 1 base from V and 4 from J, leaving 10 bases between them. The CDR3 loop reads CASSLVAGPETQYF. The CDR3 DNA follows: TGTGCCAGCAGCTTAGTTGCGGGGCCAGAGACCCAGTACTTC. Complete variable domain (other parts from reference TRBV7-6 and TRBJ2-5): GAGVSQSPRYKVTKRGQDVALRCDPISGHVSLYWYRQALGQGPEFLTYFNYEAQQDKSGLPNDRFSAERPEGSISTLTIQRTEQRDSAMYRCASSLVAGPETQYFGPGTRLLVL.

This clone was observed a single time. The chain's CDR3 is CASSIKFSGQPYEQYF. The CDR3 DNA reads as TGTGCCAGCAGCATTAAGTTTTCGGGACAACCCTACGAGCAGTACTTC. The chain couples TRBV7-9 to TRBJ2-7; D perhaps matches TRBD1 (6 bases). Germline V gene sequence: CDR1 SEHNR, CDR2 FQNEAQ (reference sequence). Trimming stripped 5 bases from V and 2 bases from J, with 19 bases between. The CDR3 sequence is 16 residues long.

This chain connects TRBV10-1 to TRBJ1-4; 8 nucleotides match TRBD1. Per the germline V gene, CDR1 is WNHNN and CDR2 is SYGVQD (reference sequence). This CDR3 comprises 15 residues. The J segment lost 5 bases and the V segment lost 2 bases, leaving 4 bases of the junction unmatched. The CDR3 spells CASSEGTGNNEKLFF. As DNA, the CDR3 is TGCGCCAGCAGTGAGGGGACAGGAAACAATGAAAAACTGTTTTTT.

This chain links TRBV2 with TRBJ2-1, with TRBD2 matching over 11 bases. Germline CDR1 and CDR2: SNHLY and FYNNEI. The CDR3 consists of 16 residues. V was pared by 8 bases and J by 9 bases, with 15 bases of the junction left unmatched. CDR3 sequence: CASERQWTSGRSEQFF. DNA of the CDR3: TGTGCCAGCGAAAGGCAATGGACTAGCGGGCGTAGTGAGCAGTTCTTC.

The DNA of the CDR3 is TGTGCCAGCAGTGTGGTAACGGGGAAGCAGTTCTTC. Translated, it gives CASSVVTGKQFF. V gene TRBV2 combines with J gene TRBJ2-1; possibly TRBD2 for D (5 bases). The CDR3 is 12 amino acids. Trimming took off 4 bases at V and 11 bases at J, with 12 bases between the two ends. CDR1 is SNHLY, CDR2 FYNNEI, per germline.

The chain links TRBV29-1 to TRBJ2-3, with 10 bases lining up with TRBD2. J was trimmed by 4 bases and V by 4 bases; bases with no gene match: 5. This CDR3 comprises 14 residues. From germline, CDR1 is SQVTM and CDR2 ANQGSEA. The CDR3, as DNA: TGCAGCGTTGGTTCTAGCGGGGGTCCAGATACGCAGTATTTT. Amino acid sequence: CSVGSSGGPDTQYF.

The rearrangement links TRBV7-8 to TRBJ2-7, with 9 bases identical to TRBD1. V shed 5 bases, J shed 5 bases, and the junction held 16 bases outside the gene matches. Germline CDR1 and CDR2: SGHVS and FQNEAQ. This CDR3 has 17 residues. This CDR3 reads CASSRQGTGTGHHEQYF. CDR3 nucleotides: TGTGCCAGCAGCAGACAAGGTACCGGGACAGGGCACCACGAGCAGTACTTC.

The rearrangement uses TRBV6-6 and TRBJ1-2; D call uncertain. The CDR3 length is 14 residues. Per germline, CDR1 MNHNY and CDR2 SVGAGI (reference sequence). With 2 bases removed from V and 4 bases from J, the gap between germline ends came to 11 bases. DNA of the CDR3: TGTGCCAGCAGTTACCCCGGGAAGGGCTATGGCTACACCTTC. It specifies CASSYPGKGYGYTF.

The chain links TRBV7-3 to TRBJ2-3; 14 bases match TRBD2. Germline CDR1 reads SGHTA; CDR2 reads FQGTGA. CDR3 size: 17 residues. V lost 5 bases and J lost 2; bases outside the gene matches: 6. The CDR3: CASSRTSGGPNTDTQYF. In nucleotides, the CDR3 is TGTGCCAGCAGCCGGACTAGCGGGGGGCCGAACACAGATACGCAGTATTTT.

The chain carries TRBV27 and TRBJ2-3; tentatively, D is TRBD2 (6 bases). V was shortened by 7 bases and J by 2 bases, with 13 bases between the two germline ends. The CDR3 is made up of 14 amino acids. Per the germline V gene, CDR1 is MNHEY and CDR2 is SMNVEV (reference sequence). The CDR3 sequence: CASNRRGNTDTQYF. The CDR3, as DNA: TGTGCCAGCAATAGACGGGGGAACACAGATACGCAGTATTTT.

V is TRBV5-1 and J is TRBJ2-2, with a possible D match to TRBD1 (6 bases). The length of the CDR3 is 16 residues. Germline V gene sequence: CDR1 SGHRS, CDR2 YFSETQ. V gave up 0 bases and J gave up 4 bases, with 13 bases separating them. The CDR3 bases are TGCGCCAGCAGCTTGGCCATGGGGGCGAGCACCGGGGAGCTGTTTTTT. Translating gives CASSLAMGASTGELFF.

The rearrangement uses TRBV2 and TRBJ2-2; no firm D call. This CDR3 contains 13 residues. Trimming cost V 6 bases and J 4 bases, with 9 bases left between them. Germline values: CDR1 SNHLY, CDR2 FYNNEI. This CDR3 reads CASSGAGTGELFF. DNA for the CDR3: TGTGCCAGCAGCGGAGCCGGCACCGGGGAGCTGTTTTTT.

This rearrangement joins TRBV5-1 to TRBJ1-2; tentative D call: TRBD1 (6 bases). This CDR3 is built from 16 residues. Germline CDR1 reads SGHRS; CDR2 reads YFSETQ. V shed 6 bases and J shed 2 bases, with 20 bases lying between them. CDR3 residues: CASNQGIPQGNYGYTF. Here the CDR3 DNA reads TGCGCCAGCAACCAAGGAATACCACAGGGAAACTATGGCTACACCTTC. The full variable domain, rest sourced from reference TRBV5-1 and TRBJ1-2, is KAGVTQTPRYLIKTRGQQVTLSCSPISGHRSVSWYQQTPGQGLQFLFEYFSETQRNKGNFPGRFSGRQFSNSRSEMNVSTLELGDSALYLCASNQGIPQGNYGYTFGSGTRLTVV.

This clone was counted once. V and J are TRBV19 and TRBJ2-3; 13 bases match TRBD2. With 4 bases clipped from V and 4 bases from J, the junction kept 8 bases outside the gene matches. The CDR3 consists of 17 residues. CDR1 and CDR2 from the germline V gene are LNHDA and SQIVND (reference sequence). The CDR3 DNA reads TGTGCCAGTAGTAAAGGGACTAGCGGGGTGGTGGCAGATACGCAGTATTTT. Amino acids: CASSKGTSGVVADTQYF.